This is a list of T cell receptor beta chains from one sample in a study of blood T cells in healthy people across ages. MiXCR, run by TCRdb on the 5' RACE reads, gives a single entry per CDR3 protein. The repertoire consists of 1.8 million or so distinct CDR3 sequences, with about 39% occurring once and the leading ten covering roughly 23%. The specimen sequenced was blood. All receptors come from a human donor in good health. The CDR3 runs from the conserved cysteine through the conserved F or W. The D gene is left open where the match is weak. Only some rows state a clone size, as once, few, many or a class for expanded clones.

j_call clone_size d_call v_call cdr3_nt cdr3_aa
TRBJ1-2 NA NA TRBV27 TGTGCCAGCAGTAGCAGGGGTGGGCGCGGATGGGGCTACACCTTC CASSSRGGRGWGYTF
TRBJ1-2 few TRBD1 TRBV4-2 TGTGCCAGCAGCCCGGCGTTTGGGACAGACTATGGCTACACCTTC CASSPAFGTDYGYTF
TRBJ2-1 NA NA TRBV4-2 TGTGCCAGCAGCCAAGATCGCGCCCAATATTCCTACAATGAGCAGTTCTTC CASSQDRAQYSYNEQFF
TRBJ1-4 few NA TRBV4-1 TGCGCCAGCAGCCACCTCGTCAGTGAAAAACTGTTTTTT CASSHLVSEKLFF
TRBJ2-5 NA NA TRBV12-3/TRBV12-4 TGTGCCAGCAGTGACTGGGGGTCGGAGACCCAGTACTTC CASSDWGSETQYF
TRBJ2-7 NA TRBD2 TRBV2 TGTGCCAGCAGTGAACGGTCTAGCGGGGTTCTCTCCTACGAGCAGTACTTC CASSERSSGVLSYEQYF
TRBJ1-2 NA TRBD1 TRBV27 TGTGCCAGCAGTTTAGTAAGACAGGGATCCTACTATGGCTACACCTTC CASSLVRQGSYYGYTF
TRBJ2-5 NA NA TRBV20-1 TGCAGTGCTAGTCTCCAGCCAAAAGAGACCCAGTACTTC CSASLQPKETQYF
TRBJ2-6 NA TRBD1 TRBV12-3/TRBV12-4 TGTGCCAGCAAAGAACTACCGGGACAGGGGACTGGGGCCAACGCCCGGACTTTC CASKELPGQGTGANARTF
TRBJ2-7 NA NA TRBV6-1 TGTGCCAGCAGTGAAGCCGCCTGCGAGCAGTACTTC CASSEAACEQYF
TRBJ1-3 NA TRBD1 TRBV29-1 TGCAGCGTGGACAGGGGGCGGATGGGAAACACCATATATTTT CSVDRGRMGNTIYF
TRBJ2-7 NA TRBD2 TRBV20-1 TGCAGTGCTTCGAAGCGGGGGTTGACCTACGAGCAGTACTTC CSASKRGLTYEQYF
TRBJ1-1 NA NA TRBV5-1 TGCGCCTGCAGCTTGGCCGTGTTGGGAACTGAAGCTTTCTTT CACSLAVLGTEAFF
TRBJ1-2 NA TRBD1 TRBV9 TGTGCCAGCAGCACCCGGACAGGGACTCCTGGCTACACCTTC CASSTRTGTPGYTF
TRBJ1-5 few NA TRBV15 TGTGCCACCAGCGGAAGTAATCAGCCCCAGCATTTT CATSGSNQPQHF
TRBJ1-5 few NA TRBV10-3 TGTGCCATCAGTGAGGACCCTAGCAATCAGCCCCAGCATTTT CAISEDPSNQPQHF
TRBJ2-3 NA TRBD2 TRBV28 TGTGCCAGCAGTTCCCCGGGGGGGAACACAGATACGCAGTATTTT CASSSPGGNTDTQYF
TRBJ1-2 few NA TRBV7-9 TGTGCCAGCACCACTTCAAAGGGGGATATATATGGCTACACCTTC CASTTSKGDIYGYTF
TRBJ2-3 few NA TRBV7-2 TGTGCCAGCAGCTTATCCTTAGGAGGGGTGGGAGTGACAGATACGCAGTATTTT CASSLSLGGVGVTDTQYF
TRBJ2-7 NA TRBD1 TRBV4-2 TGTGCCAGCAGCCGTATCGGGGCCAGGGGGTCCTACGAGCAGTACTTC CASSRIGARGSYEQYF
TRBJ2-3 NA TRBD2 TRBV9 TGTGCCAGCACCAGGACTAGCGGATCCACAGATACGCAGTATTTT CASTRTSGSTDTQYF
TRBJ2-1 NA TRBD2 TRBV28 TGTGCCAGCAGTTCCGCTAGCGGGGGCCATTACAATGAGCAGTTCTTC CASSSASGGHYNEQFF
TRBJ2-1 NA NA TRBV4-3 TGCGCCAGCAGCCAAGATCGGTCGCTGGGACGGGGGACTGAGAATGAGCAGTTCTTC CASSQDRSLGRGTENEQFF
TRBJ1-2 once NA TRBV7-9 TGTGCCAGCAGCTCAGATTTTTTCGGCTACACCTTC CASSSDFFGYTF
TRBJ1-1 NA NA TRBV7-6 TGTGCCAGCAGCCCCGTTTCAGGCGAAGCTTTCTTT CASSPVSGEAFF
TRBJ2-6 few NA TRBV20-1 TGCAGTGCTAGAGATCCGTTCTCTGGGGCCAACGTCCTGACTTTC CSARDPFSGANVLTF
TRBJ2-2 NA NA TRBV5-1 TGCGCCAGCAGCTTAAGGGTTGGACACGAGCTGTTTTTT CASSLRVGHELFF
TRBJ2-1 NA NA TRBV6-5 TGTGCCAGCAGTTACCCCATCGGGACACGGTACAATGAGCAGTTCTTC CASSYPIGTRYNEQFF
TRBJ2-1 NA NA TRBV7-9 TGTGCCAGCAGCCCAAAGGGCGGGGACAGCTACAATGAGCAGTTCTTC CASSPKGGDSYNEQFF
TRBJ1-1 few NA TRBV29-1 TGCAGCGGTGCTTCGGACGGGAACACTGAAGCTTTCTTT CSGASDGNTEAFF
TRBJ2-1 many NA TRBV6-4 TGTGCCAGCAGTGAAGGGGCAGAATCATACAATGAGCAGTTCTTC CASSEGAESYNEQFF
TRBJ2-7 NA NA TRBV5-6 TGTGCCAGCAGCTTTTCTGCGGAAACTTGGACCTACGAGCAGTACTTC CASSFSAETWTYEQYF
TRBJ1-2 NA NA TRBV7-2 TGTGCCAGCAGCCCCCGGGGTATACGTGGCTACACCTTC CASSPRGIRGYTF
TRBJ2-5 NA TRBD2 TRBV20-1 TGCAGTGCTAGAACTCCCCTAGCGGGGGTGGAGACCCAGTACTTC CSARTPLAGVETQYF
TRBJ1-4 NA NA TRBV4-1 TGCGCCAGCTTCCAAACCCCGACAACTAATGAAAAACTGTTTTTT CASFQTPTTNEKLFF
TRBJ2-7 NA NA TRBV5-6 TGTGCCAGCAGCCAAGAAAACTGCGAGCAGTACTTC CASSQENCEQYF
TRBJ1-4 few NA TRBV20-1 TGCAGTGCTAGGACAGGTGGGAATGAAAAACTGTTTTTT CSARTGGNEKLFF
TRBJ2-5 many NA TRBV29-1 TGCAGCGTGTTCAGGGAGACCCAGTACTTC CSVFRETQYF
TRBJ1-2 NA TRBD1 TRBV28 TGTGCCAGCAGGGGGACAGGGGCCTATGGCTACACCTTC CASRGTGAYGYTF
TRBJ2-3 NA TRBD2 TRBV6-2/TRBV6-3 TGTGCCAGTGATCGCGGGGGGTTTCGAGATACGCAGTATTTT CASDRGGFRDTQYF
TRBJ2-1 many NA TRBV29-1 TGCAGCGTTGCCTCCCAACGGGATGAGCAGTTCTTC CSVASQRDEQFF
TRBJ2-7 NA TRBD1 TRBV9 TGTGCCAGCAGCCCCCAGACAGGGGGGTTATCCTACGAGCAGTACTTC CASSPQTGGLSYEQYF
TRBJ1-1 NA NA TRBV7-2 TGTGCCAGCAGCTTTAGGACCCCTGAAGCTTTCTTT CASSFRTPEAFF
TRBJ1-2 NA NA TRBV10-3 TGTGCCATCAGGGAAGGGACCACCTATGGCTACACCTTC CAIREGTTYGYTF
TRBJ1-2 few NA TRBV6-4 TGTGCCAGCAGTGACTCGGGGCAGGGATATGGCTACACCTTC CASSDSGQGYGYTF
TRBJ1-5 few NA TRBV20-1 TGCAGTGCTATGGGATATAGCAATCAGCCCCAGCATTTT CSAMGYSNQPQHF
TRBJ2-1 few NA TRBV30 TGTGCCTGGTGGACTATGGACAATGAGCAGTTCTTC CAWWTMDNEQFF
TRBJ2-1 few NA TRBV19 TGTGCCAGTAAGAGGGGGGTGGGTGTGAATGAGCAGTTCTTC CASKRGVGVNEQFF
TRBJ1-1 NA NA TRBV7-8 TGTGCCAGCAGCTCCCCCGGCAGGGGTGAAGCTTTCTTT CASSSPGRGEAFF
TRBJ2-1 NA TRBD2 TRBV9 TGTGCCGGCAGTGAGCGGGGGGAATACAATAAGCAGTTCTTC CAGSERGEYNKQFF
TRBJ1-2 NA NA TRBV4-3 TGCGCCAGCAGCCAAGATAAGGGCTACTATGGCTACACCTTC CASSQDKGYYGYTF
TRBJ1-2 NA TRBD1 TRBV20-1 TGCAGTTGGGGAACAGGGGGGTTTAACTATGGCTACACCTTC CSWGTGGFNYGYTF
TRBJ1-2 NA NA TRBV5-6 TGTGCCAGCAGCTCTTCAGTGTATGGCTACACCTTC CASSSSVYGYTF
TRBJ2-6 NA TRBD1 TRBV28 TGTGCCAGCAGTAACAGGGGGCGCGACTCTGGGGCCAACGTCCTGACTTTC CASSNRGRDSGANVLTF
TRBJ1-1 NA TRBD1 TRBV27 TGTGCCAGCAGTTGGTCAGGGGGCGAGGGGAACACTGAAGCTTTCTTT CASSWSGGEGNTEAFF